A single T cell receptor beta chain is shown here with its context. Only in-frame clones appear in the TCRdb table, and some are missing; sequencing was by immunoSEQ multiplex PCR. This sample has under 200,000 clones, with approximately 90% found just once. This sample was included in a study of blood T cell repertoires in COVID-19. Study-level background: Sources were T cells, B-cell-depleted T cells, or PBMCs; the material itself was cDNA or gDNA.

This CDR3 is 12 amino acids long. The V end was cut by 5 bases, the J end by 6 bases, with 10 bases between. From germline, CDR1 is SGHKS and CDR2 YYEKEE (reference sequence). The sequence derives from a woman aged 55-75 years who had recovered from COVID-19. This chain joins TRBV5-5 and TRBJ2-3; D not resolved. The sequencing sample was made of peripheral blood. This chain's CDR3 is CASSRFGDTQYF. In nucleotides, the CDR3 is TGTGCCAGCAGTCGCTTCGGGGATACGCAGTATTTT.